These 27 T cell receptor beta chains share one sample of origin, sequenced in a study of cytomegalovirus exposure and HLA in healthy donors. Primers included in the PCR were 60 Vbeta and 13 Jbeta primers. Clones were read by immunoSEQ multiplex PCR, and TCRdb kept only the in-frame ones, dropping some. The repertoire holds about 100,000 clones, around 85% seen once, with less than 5% in the top ten. Input material: PBMCs. The receptors were sampled from a man aged 25-45 years in good health and CMV-seronegative.

The rearrangement joins TRBV30 to TRBJ2-2; D is unresolved. V was cut by 2 bases and J by 7 bases, with 14 bases left in between. Germline V gene lookup returns CDR1 GTSNPN and CDR2 SVGIG (reference sequence). This CDR3 is built from 14 residues. CDR3 sequence (DNA): TGTGCCTGGAGTTCGAATCGGGTTAGCGGGGAGCTGTTTTTT. Its translation: CAWSSNRVSGELFF.

This chain joins TRBV4-1 and TRBJ1-2; D gene uncertain. The CDR3 is made up of 13 amino acids. Trimming cost V 0 bases and J 2 bases, with 4 bases left between them. Germline V gene sequence: CDR1 MGHRA, CDR2 YSYEKL. The CDR3 reads CASSQDRNYGYTF. The CDR3, as DNA: TGCGCCAGCAGCCAAGACAGAAACTATGGCTACACCTTC.

DNA of the CDR3: TGTGCCAGCAACCGGGGAAGCAATCAGCCCCAGCATTTT. It codes for CASNRGSNQPQHF. The chain links TRBV28 to TRBJ1-5, with unresolved D. V lost 7 bases, J lost 1 base, and 8 bases lay in between. CDR1 MDHEN and CDR2 SYDVKM come from the germline V gene. The CDR3 runs to 13 residues.

The V gene is TRBV9, the J gene TRBJ2-3; 9 bases are a match to TRBD1. The CDR3 runs 16 residues. The V and J ends lost 0 bases and 4 bases, in that order; junction bases with no gene match: 6. The germline V gene has CDR1 SGDLS and CDR2 YYNGEE. CDR3: CASSVGVGQGADTQYF. CDR3 sequence (DNA): TGTGCCAGCAGCGTAGGTGTGGGACAGGGTGCAGATACGCAGTATTTT.

V gene TRBV7-9 combines with J gene TRBJ1-2; a possible D gene is TRBD1 (6 bases). CDR1 and CDR2 from the germline V gene are SEHNR and FQNEAQ (reference sequence). The V end lost 4 bases, the J end lost 4 bases, and 10 bases lay between the germline ends. This CDR3 comprises 13 residues. The CDR3 reads CASSSTGSYGYTF. Written as DNA, the CDR3 is TGTGCCAGCAGCTCTACAGGGTCCTATGGCTACACCTTC. Drawing the rest from reference TRBV7-9 and TRBJ1-2, the complete variable domain is DTGVSQNPRHKITKRGQNVTFRCDPISEHNRLYWYRQTLGQGPEFLTYFQNEAQLEKSRLLSDRFSAERPKGSFSTLEIQRTEQGDSAMYLCASSSTGSYGYTFGSGTRLTVV.

J is TRBJ2-7 and V is TRBV7-2; TRBD1 agrees at 7 bases. This CDR3 has 14 residues. Germline V CDR1 and CDR2: SGHTA, FQGNSA. The V segment lost 3 bases and the J segment 2 bases; nucleotides outside the gene matches: 4. CDR3 sequence: CASSFGDSAYEQYF. The CDR3 DNA reads TGTGCCAGCAGCTTTGGGGACAGCGCCTACGAGCAGTACTTC. Drawing the rest from reference TRBV7-2 and TRBJ2-7, the complete variable domain is GAGVSQSPSNKVTEKGKDVELRCDPISGHTALYWYRQSLGQGLEFLIYFQGNSAPDKSGLPSDRFSAERTGGSVSTLTIQRTQQEDSAVYLCASSFGDSAYEQYFGPGTRLTVT.

The rearrangement uses TRBV10-1 and TRBJ2-1, with 9 bases aligning to TRBD2. CDR1 and CDR2 from the germline V gene are WNHNN and SYGVQD (reference sequence). Trimming at V came to 7 bases and at J to 7 bases, leaving 11 bases not matched to a gene. The CDR3 extends over 15 amino acids. The CDR3 region is CASNLAGDPGNEQFF. The CDR3 DNA reads as TGCGCCAGCAATTTAGCGGGGGACCCCGGGAATGAGCAGTTCTTC.

The genes are TRBV7-2 and TRBJ1-6; 7 bases are shared with TRBD1. The ends lost 5 bases at V and 8 bases at J; junction bases unmatched: 12. The CDR3 totals 16 residues. Germline CDR1 SGHTA, CDR2 FQGNSA. DNA of the CDR3: TGTGCCAGCAGCACTAGGACAGGCCGGGTAGATTCACCCCTCCACTTT. Translated: CASSTRTGRVDSPLHF.

The chain is built from TRBV7-2 and TRBJ1-1; 8 positions match TRBD1. The CDR3 has 15 residues. Germline values: CDR1 SGHTA, CDR2 FQGNSA. With 1 base clipped from V and 7 bases from J, the junction kept 8 bases outside the gene matches. The CDR3 sequence is CASSLGAGGADEAFF. DNA for the CDR3: TGTGCCAGCAGCTTAGGGGCAGGGGGCGCAGATGAAGCTTTCTTT.

The chain has TRBV15 and TRBJ2-3, with 7 bases identical to TRBD1. This CDR3 comprises 15 residues. Germline CDR1 is LNHNV and CDR2 is YYDKDF (reference sequence). Germline trimming cut 4 bases from V and 1 base from J; bases unmatched to any gene: 5. CDR3 loop: CATSTEGQRTDTQYF. As DNA, the CDR3 is TGTGCCACCAGCACTGAGGGACAGCGCACAGATACGCAGTATTTT.

The chain employs TRBV28 and TRBJ2-7; 8 bases are shared with TRBD1. Germline V gene data show CDR1 as MDHEN and CDR2 as SYDVKM. V lost 4 bases and J lost 4; bases outside the gene matches: 9. The CDR3 consists of 15 residues. The CDR3 sequence is CASSSPPTGVYEQYF. The CDR3 coding sequence is TGTGCCAGCAGTTCCCCCCCGACAGGGGTATACGAGCAGTACTTC.

The J gene is TRBJ2-3, the V gene TRBV30, with 8 bases lining up with TRBD1. Looked up from germline, CDR1 is GTSNPN and CDR2 is SVGIG (reference sequence). CDR3 length equals 15 residues. The V segment lost 2 bases and the J segment 4 bases; nucleotides outside the gene matches: 8. In DNA form, the CDR3 reads TGTGCCTGGAGTCGCCTGAGACAGGGGTCAGATACGCAGTATTTT. Its translation is CAWSRLRQGSDTQYF.

This chain joins TRBV30 and TRBJ1-3, with D perhaps matching TRBD1 (5 bases). V was clipped by 4 bases and J by 0 bases, with 22 bases between them. This CDR3 contains 18 residues. Germline-derived CDR1 and CDR2 are GTSNPN and SVGIG (reference sequence). The CDR3 nucleotides read TGTGCCTGGAATAGTGTAACAGGAGATTTACTCTCTGGAAACACCATATATTTT. Translated: CAWNSVTGDLLSGNTIYF.

The genes are TRBV19 and TRBJ1-2; a weak D match, TRBD1 (5 bases). Germline values: CDR1 LNHDA, CDR2 SQIVND (reference sequence). The CDR3 has 14 residues. Trimming left V 1 base short and J 2 bases short, with 8 bases between. CDR3 amino acids: CASSIVAGNYGYTF. The CDR3 nucleotides read TGTGCCAGTAGTATAGTCGCAGGGAACTATGGCTACACCTTC. The full variable domain, its missing parts supplied by reference TRBV19 and TRBJ1-2, is DGGITQSPKYLFRKEGQNVTLSCEQNLNHDAMYWYRQDPGQGLRLIYYSQIVNDFQKGDIAEGYSVSREKKESFPLTVTSAQKNPTAFYLCASSIVAGNYGYTFGSGTRLTVV.

This clone was recorded only once. The rearrangement joins TRBV5-1 to TRBJ1-2; D is ambiguous. Per germline, CDR1 SGHRS and CDR2 YFSETQ. This CDR3 is 14 amino acids long. V gave up 4 bases and J gave up 4 bases, with 14 bases separating them. The CDR3 loop reads CASSVTGFGYGYTF. CDR3 in DNA: TGCGCCAGCAGCGTAACCGGGTTTGGCTATGGCTACACCTTC.

The genes are TRBV28 and TRBJ2-1, with a weak D call TRBD1 (6 bases). Germline V lookup: CDR1 MDHEN, CDR2 SYDVKM. The CDR3 runs 13 residues. Written as DNA, the CDR3 is TGTGCAGTTGGGGGCGCGTCCTACAATGAGCAGTTCTTC. Translation: CAVGGASYNEQFF.

This clone occurred once. The gene calls are TRBV28 and TRBJ2-3, with D perhaps matching TRBD2 (6 bases). This CDR3 is 15 amino acids long. Per germline, CDR1 MDHEN and CDR2 SYDVKM. V dropped 5 bases and J dropped 2 bases, with 14 bases sitting between them. CDR3 protein: CASSQGAGTTDTQYF. In DNA, the CDR3 is TGTGCCAGCAGTCAGGGCGCGGGAACCACAGATACGCAGTATTTT.

This chain connects TRBV30 to TRBJ2-5, with D perhaps TRBD1 (6 bases). The V and J ends lost 4 bases and 1 base respectively, with 7 bases between them. The CDR3 is 12 residues long. Germline assignment: CDR1 GTSNPN and CDR2 SVGIG (reference sequence). The CDR3 nucleotides read TGTGCCTGGAAACAGGGCCAAGAGACCCAGTACTTC. Encoded protein: CAWKQGQETQYF.

The chain uses TRBV4-2 and TRBJ2-1, with 11 bases identical to TRBD2. The CDR3 runs to 14 residues. V lost 8 bases and J lost 4; bases outside the gene matches: 4. The V gene's germline CDR1 is LGHNA and CDR2 YNFKEQ. As DNA, the CDR3 is TGTGCCAGCGTAGCGGGGGGGGATTACAATGAGCAGTTCTTC. Translated: CASVAGGDYNEQFF.

In this sample, this clone turned up a few times. The V call is TRBV5-6, the J call TRBJ2-5, with a weak D call TRBD2 (6 bases). CDR1 is SGHDT, CDR2 YYEEEE, per germline. This CDR3 contains 15 residues. V was trimmed by 7 bases and J by 2 bases, leaving 18 bases between them. The CDR3 is CASAEAGTIQETQYF. In DNA, the CDR3 is TGTGCCAGCGCTGAGGCGGGAACCATACAAGAGACCCAGTACTTC.

The chain combines TRBV30 with TRBJ1-2, with D perhaps TRBD1 (6 bases). V was cut by 5 bases and J by 7 bases, with 11 bases left in between. CDR1 GTSNPN and CDR2 SVGIG come from the germline V gene (reference sequence). This CDR3 is built from 11 residues. CDR3 DNA sequence: TGTGCCTGGGGTACAGGGTTTGGCTACACCTTC. Translating it yields CAWGTGFGYTF.

This chain connects TRBV7-2 to TRBJ2-1; 10 nucleotides align to TRBD2. This CDR3 comprises 16 residues. The V gene's germline CDR1 is SGHTA and CDR2 FQGNSA. V was clipped by 3 bases and J by 0 bases; unmatched bases: 2. CDR3 DNA sequence: TGTGCCAGCAGCTTCATAGCGGGGGGCTCCTACAATGAGCAGTTCTTC. Translated, it gives CASSFIAGGSYNEQFF.

This clone is a singleton in its sample. This sequence joins TRBV28 and TRBJ2-5; TRBD1 aligns across 8 bases. This CDR3 has 14 residues. With 6 bases clipped from V and 5 bases from J, the junction kept 8 bases outside the gene matches. Per the germline V gene, CDR1 is MDHEN and CDR2 is SYDVKM. CDR3 nucleotide sequence: TGTGCCAGCAGCTTACAGGACAGGGTTGAGACCCAGTACTTC. As protein: CASSLQDRVETQYF.

The chain combines TRBV7-2 with TRBJ1-1, with D tentatively TRBD1 (5 bases). Germline V gene lookup returns CDR1 SGHTA and CDR2 FQGNSA. Between the trimmed V and J ends, which lost 5 bases and 2 bases, there was a span of 12 bases. The CDR3 covers 14 residues. In nucleotides, the CDR3 is TGTGCCAGCAGCGAAAGAACAGGAAACACTGAAGCTTTCTTT. Encoded protein: CASSERTGNTEAFF.

This chain uses TRBV7-2 with TRBJ1-1; tentatively, D is TRBD1 (6 bases). This CDR3 is 14 amino acids long. Germline V gives CDR1 SGHTA, CDR2 FQGNSA. V was pared by 8 bases and J by 2 bases, with 15 bases between. For the CDR3, the DNA is TGTGCCAGCCAAAAAGGGGGAACTAACACTGAAGCTTTCTTT. Encoded protein: CASQKGGTNTEAFF. Complete variable domain (other parts from reference TRBV7-2 and TRBJ1-1): GAGVSQSPSNKVTEKGKDVELRCDPISGHTALYWYRQSLGQGLEFLIYFQGNSAPDKSGLPSDRFSAERTGGSVSTLTIQRTQQEDSAVYLCASQKGGTNTEAFFGQGTRLTVV.

This sequence joins TRBV19 and TRBJ2-3, with TRBD2 matching 7 bases. From germline, CDR1 is LNHDA and CDR2 SQIVND (reference sequence). The CDR3 extends over 14 amino acids. Trimming took 4 bases from V and 1 from J; bases not matched to a gene: 2. CDR3: CASSSGGGTDTQYF. In nucleotides, the CDR3 is TGTGCCAGTAGTAGCGGGGGTGGCACAGATACGCAGTATTTT. Complete variable domain (other parts from reference TRBV19 and TRBJ2-3): DGGITQSPKYLFRKEGQNVTLSCEQNLNHDAMYWYRQDPGQGLRLIYYSQIVNDFQKGDIAEGYSVSREKKESFPLTVTSAQKNPTAFYLCASSSGGGTDTQYFGPGTRLTVL.

The gene calls are TRBV15 and TRBJ2-5, with 8 positions matching TRBD2. Germline CDR1 is LNHNV and CDR2 is YYDKDF (reference sequence). This CDR3 contains 15 residues. J was trimmed by 5 bases and V by 0 bases; bases with no gene match: 5. Here the CDR3 DNA reads TGTGCCACCAGCAGAGAAGGCCAGCGGGAGGAGACCCAGTACTTC. This gives the protein CATSREGQREETQYF.